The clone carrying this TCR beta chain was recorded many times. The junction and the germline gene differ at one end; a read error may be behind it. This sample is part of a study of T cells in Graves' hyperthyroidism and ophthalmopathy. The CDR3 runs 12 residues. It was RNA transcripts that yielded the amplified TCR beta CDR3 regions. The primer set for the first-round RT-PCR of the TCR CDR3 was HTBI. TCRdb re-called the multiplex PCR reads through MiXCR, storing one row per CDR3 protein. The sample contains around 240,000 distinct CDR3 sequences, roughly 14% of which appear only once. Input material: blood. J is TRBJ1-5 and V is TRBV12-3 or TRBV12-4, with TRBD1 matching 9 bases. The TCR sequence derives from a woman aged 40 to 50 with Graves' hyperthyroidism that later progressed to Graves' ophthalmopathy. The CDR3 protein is CASSSGQGFVNF. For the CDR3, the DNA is TGTGCCAGCAGTTCGGGACAGGGTTTTGTGAATTTT.